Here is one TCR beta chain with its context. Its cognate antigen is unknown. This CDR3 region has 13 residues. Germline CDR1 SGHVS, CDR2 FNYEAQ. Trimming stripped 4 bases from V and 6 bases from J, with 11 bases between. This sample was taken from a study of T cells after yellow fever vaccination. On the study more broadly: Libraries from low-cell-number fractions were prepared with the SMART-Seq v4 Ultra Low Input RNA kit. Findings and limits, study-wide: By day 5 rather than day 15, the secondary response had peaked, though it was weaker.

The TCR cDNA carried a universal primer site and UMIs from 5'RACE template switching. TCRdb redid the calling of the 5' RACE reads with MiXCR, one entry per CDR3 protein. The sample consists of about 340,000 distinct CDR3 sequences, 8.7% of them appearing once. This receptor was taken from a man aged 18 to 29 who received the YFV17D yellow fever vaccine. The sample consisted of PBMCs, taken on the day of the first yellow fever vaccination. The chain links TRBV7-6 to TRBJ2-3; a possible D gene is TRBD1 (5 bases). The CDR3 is CASSSLGRDTQYF. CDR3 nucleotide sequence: TGTGCCAGCAGCTCCTTGGGGCGGGATACGCAGTATTTT.